This T cell receptor (beta chain) was retrieved from a study of response to subunit inactivated influenza vaccine. Study-level findings and limits: After each seasonal influenza vaccination, few new T cells are recruited, the authors suggested.

This clonotype was recorded a few times. As yet, its antigen is unknown. TCRdb redid the calling of the RT-PCR reads with MiXCR, one entry per CDR3 protein. Here the sample spans hundreds of thousands of distinct CDR3 sequences, 11% to 15% being singletons. The V end was cut by 0 bases, the J end by 4 bases, with 11 bases between. Germline V gives CDR1 SGHRS, CDR2 YFSETQ. This CDR3 is 15 amino acids long. The source material was PBMCs from blood, sampled 14 to 15 days before vaccination. The chain carries TRBV5-1 and TRBJ2-1, with D possibly matching TRBD2 (6 bases). The origin of this receptor is a man aged 50-60 years who received an inactivated influenza vaccine. DNA for the CDR3: TGCGCCAGCAGCTTGGGCGGCGGGGAGTACAATGAGCAGTTCTTC. The encoded protein is CASSLGGGEYNEQFF.